The 16 T cell receptor beta chains below come from one sample, sequenced in a study of a mutant IDH1 vaccine in newly diagnosed glioma. These receptors' antigens are unknown. Only in-frame clones appear in the TCRdb table, and some are missing; sequencing was by immunoSEQ multiplex PCR. The data hold 35,000 to 50,000 clones, with approximately 92% observed a single time. Specified time point: week 35, safety follow-up. One vaccine dose held 300 ug of mutant IDH1 20-mer peptide and came with topical imiquimod. Specimen: PBMCs, collected from a glioma patient whose treatment included an IDH1 peptide vaccine. These receptors were collected from a man aged 50 or older with glioma.

The chain links TRBV5-1 to TRBJ2-5; 7 positions agree with TRBD1. The CDR3 extends over 14 amino acids. The ends lost 4 bases at V and 5 bases at J; junction bases unmatched: 8. CDR1 is SGHRS and CDR2 is YFSETQ in the germline V gene. Here the CDR3 reads CASSTGTASETQYF. The CDR3 nucleotides are TGCGCCAGCAGCACCGGGACAGCCTCGGAGACCCAGTACTTC. Full variable domain (remainder filled in from reference TRBV5-1 and TRBJ2-5): KAGVTQTPRYLIKTRGQQVTLSCSPISGHRSVSWYQQTPGQGLQFLFEYFSETQRNKGNFPGRFSGRQFSNSRSEMNVSTLELGDSALYLCASSTGTASETQYFGPGTRLLVL.

This chain links TRBV15 with TRBJ1-4, with D possibly TRBD1 on 5 matching bases. This CDR3 is built from 14 residues. Trimming left V 0 bases short and J 8 bases short, with 10 bases between. The germline CDR1 and CDR2 sequences are LNHNV and YYDKDF (reference sequence). The CDR3 loop is CATSRDGTWEKLFF. The DNA of the CDR3 is TGTGCCACCAGCAGAGACGGGACTTGGGAAAAACTGTTTTTT.

Comments on this clone: Relative to the germline gene, one junction end is altered; a read error may explain this. The CDR3 sequence is CASSEETQYF. For the CDR3, the DNA is TGTGCCAGCAGCGAAGAGACCCAGTACTTC. J is TRBJ2-5 and V is TRBV6-1; D unclear. The CDR3 is made up of 10 amino acids. Germline V gene lookup returns CDR1 MNHNS and CDR2 SASEGT.

J is TRBJ1-2 and V is TRBV7-9; 7 positions agree with TRBD1. The germline CDR1 and CDR2 sequences are SEHNR and FQNEAQ (reference sequence). The CDR3 is 14 residues long. After removal of 6 bases from V and 4 bases from J, the junction contained 8 bases not matched to a gene. CDR3: CASRPLGQSYGYTF. CDR3 coding DNA: TGTGCCAGCAGACCCCTGGGACAGAGCTATGGCTACACCTTC.

This clone was recorded a few times. This chain links TRBV29-1 with TRBJ2-1, with D perhaps TRBD1 or TRBD2 (5 bases each). Trimming stripped 4 bases from V and 8 bases from J, with 9 bases between. The CDR3 totals 11 residues. Germline CDR1 SQVTM, CDR2 ANQGSEA. The CDR3 spells CSVGGIHEQFF. CDR3 coding DNA: TGCAGCGTTGGGGGGATCCATGAGCAGTTCTTC.

This chain joins TRBV27 and TRBJ1-5, with D tentatively TRBD1 (5 bases). Germline assignment: CDR1 MNHEY and CDR2 SMNVEV (reference sequence). The CDR3 spans 13 residues. The V end lost 4 bases, the J end lost 6 bases, and 10 bases lay between the germline ends. The CDR3 loop reads CASSSGYGQPQHF. The CDR3 DNA follows: TGTGCCAGCAGTTCAGGGTACGGTCAGCCCCAGCATTTT.

The chain joins TRBV27 to TRBJ1-4; D uncertain. The CDR3 runs 17 residues. Looked up from germline, CDR1 is MNHEY and CDR2 is SMNVEV (reference sequence). V lost 6 bases and J 0 bases, leaving 17 bases between the germline ends. The CDR3 nucleotides read TGTGCCAGCAGCTTAGGCGGTCCCGGAACAACTAATGAAAAACTGTTTTTT. Translation: CASSLGGPGTTNEKLFF.

This rearrangement joins TRBV7-9 to TRBJ2-1, with TRBD1 as a possible D gene (5 bases). The CDR3 runs 15 residues. Germline CDR1 is SEHNR and CDR2 is FQNEAQ (reference sequence). Trimming left V 2 bases short and J 3 bases short, with 11 bases between. DNA of the CDR3: TGTGCCAGCAGCTTACTAAAAGGGGTCTACAATGAGCAGTTCTTC. It is translated as CASSLLKGVYNEQFF.

The chain has TRBV6-5 and TRBJ1-6; unclear D gene. Germline loops: CDR1 MNHEY, CDR2 SVGAGI. V gave up 5 bases and J gave up 6 bases, with 14 bases separating them. The CDR3 contains 15 residues. CDR3 in DNA: TGTGCCAGCAGTCGTGGACGGGAGCGTAATTCACCCCTCCACTTT. Encoded protein: CASSRGRERNSPLHF.

The chain employs TRBV5-1 and TRBJ2-2, with D unclear. V was cut by 1 base and J by 1 base, with 11 bases left in between. This CDR3 is built from 16 residues. Per germline, CDR1 SGHRS and CDR2 YFSETQ. CDR3 in amino acids: CASSLFSEMNTGELFF. CDR3 DNA: TGCGCCAGCAGCTTGTTCAGCGAAATGAACACCGGGGAGCTGTTTTTT.

V usage is TRBV10-3 and J usage is TRBJ1-2, with D possibly TRBD1 on 5 matching bases. This CDR3 is 17 amino acids long. Deletions cut 0 bases from V and 0 bases from J, with 14 bases between. Germline CDR1 ENHRY, CDR2 SYGVKD. The CDR3 DNA reads TGTGCCATCAGTGAGTCAGGGGCGGCTAAAGCTAACTATGGCTACACCTTC. Its translation: CAISESGAAKANYGYTF.

The gene calls are TRBV5-4 and TRBJ2-3; weak D call: TRBD2 (5 bases). This CDR3 contains 15 residues. V gave up 3 bases and J gave up 1 base, with 12 bases separating them. Germline-derived CDR1 and CDR2 are SGHNT and YYREEE (reference sequence). CDR3 in DNA: TGTGCCAGCAGCTCGTCCGTGCGGGGCACAGATACGCAGTATTTT. It specifies CASSSSVRGTDTQYF.

The chain links TRBV30 to TRBJ1-1, with 8 bases fitting TRBD1. The length of the CDR3 is 13 residues. With 5 bases clipped from V and 3 bases from J, the junction kept 5 bases outside the gene matches. Germline CDR1 and CDR2: GTSNPN and SVGIG (reference sequence). The CDR3 sequence is CAWGQGYYTEAFF. The CDR3 region has the DNA TGTGCCTGGGGACAGGGTTATTACACTGAAGCTTTCTTT.

The chain employs TRBV6-5 and TRBJ2-7; weak D call: TRBD1 (6 bases). Germline values: CDR1 MNHEY, CDR2 SVGAGI. Deletions cut 5 bases from V and 3 bases from J, with 11 bases between. The CDR3 is made up of 13 amino acids. This CDR3 is CASSDRNSYEQYF. The CDR3 nucleotides read TGTGCCAGCAGTGACAGGAATAGCTACGAGCAGTACTTC.

V is TRBV11-3 and J is TRBJ2-2; D perhaps matches TRBD2 (5 bases). The CDR3 is 15 amino acids. The V end was cut by 5 bases, the J end by 0 bases, with 10 bases between. Germline values: CDR1 SGHNT, CDR2 YENEEA. The CDR3 protein is CASSGPGANTGELFF. The CDR3 nucleotides are TGTGCCAGCAGCGGGCCCGGGGCGAACACCGGGGAGCTGTTTTTT.

V and J are TRBV5-1 and TRBJ2-1; a possible D gene is TRBD1 (5 bases). Germline CDR1 SGHRS, CDR2 YFSETQ. The CDR3 length is 12 residues. V lost 0 bases, J lost 12 bases, and 10 bases lay in between. CDR3 DNA sequence: TGCGCCAGCAGCTTGGATCAGGGTAGGCAGTTCTTC. Amino acids: CASSLDQGRQFF.